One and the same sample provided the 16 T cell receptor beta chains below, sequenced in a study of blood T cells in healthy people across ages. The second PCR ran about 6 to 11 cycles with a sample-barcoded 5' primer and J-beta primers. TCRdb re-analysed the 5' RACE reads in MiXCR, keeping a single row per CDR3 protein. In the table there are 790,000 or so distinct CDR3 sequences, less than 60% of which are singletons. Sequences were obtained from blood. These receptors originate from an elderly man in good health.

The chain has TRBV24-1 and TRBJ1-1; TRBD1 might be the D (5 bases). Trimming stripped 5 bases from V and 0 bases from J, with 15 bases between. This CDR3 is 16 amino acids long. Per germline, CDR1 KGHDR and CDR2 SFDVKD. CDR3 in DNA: TGTGCCACCAGTGGCCTTCCGACAGCCATGAACACTGAAGCTTTCTTT. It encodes CATSGLPTAMNTEAFF.

The CDR3 loop is CSVLLAFETQYF. CDR3 bases: TGCAGCGTTCTCCTAGCGTTTGAGACCCAGTACTTC. This chain connects TRBV29-1 to TRBJ2-4; weak D call: TRBD2 (6 bases). The better agreement between TRBJ2-5 and the DNA end casts doubt on the J call. CDR3 size: 12 residues. CDR1 is SQVTM, CDR2 ANQGSEA, per germline.

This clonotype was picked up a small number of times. The CDR3 spells CASSPPGYNEQFF. CDR3 DNA sequence: TGTGCCAGCAGCCCGCCTGGTTACAATGAGCAGTTCTTC. This chain uses TRBV5-6 with TRBJ2-1; no firm D call. V was shortened by 4 bases and J by 4 bases, with 9 bases between the two germline ends. Germline lookup yields CDR1 SGHDT and CDR2 YYEEEE. CDR3 length: 13 amino acids.

This CDR3 reads CASSLSASGYNEQFF. CDR3 sequence (DNA): TGTGCCAGCAGCTTGAGCGCTAGCGGTTACAATGAGCAGTTCTTC. The V gene is TRBV7-2, the J gene TRBJ2-1, with 7 bases that match TRBD2. V dropped 3 bases and J dropped 4; count of bases not matched to a gene: 6. Germline V CDR1 and CDR2: SGHTA, FQGNSA. The CDR3 length is 15 residues.

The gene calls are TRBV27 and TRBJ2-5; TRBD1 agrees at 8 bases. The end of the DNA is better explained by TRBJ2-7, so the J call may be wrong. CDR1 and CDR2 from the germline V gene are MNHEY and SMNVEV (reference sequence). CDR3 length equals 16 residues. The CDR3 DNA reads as TGTGCCAGCAGTTTATCGTGGGGCCAGGGGGCCGACGAGCAGTACTTC. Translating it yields CASSLSWGQGADEQYF.

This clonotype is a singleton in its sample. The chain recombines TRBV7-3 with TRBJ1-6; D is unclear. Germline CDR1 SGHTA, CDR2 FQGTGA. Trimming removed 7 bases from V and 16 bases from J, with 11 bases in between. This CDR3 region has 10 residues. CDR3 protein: CASTWVSLHF. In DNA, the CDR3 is TGTGCCAGCACCTGGGTTAGTCTCCACTTT.

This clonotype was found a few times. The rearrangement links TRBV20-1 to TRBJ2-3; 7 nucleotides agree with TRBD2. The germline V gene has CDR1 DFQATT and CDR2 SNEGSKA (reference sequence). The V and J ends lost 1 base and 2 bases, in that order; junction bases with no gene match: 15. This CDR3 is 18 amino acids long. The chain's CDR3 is CSARGVTDERGYTDTQYF. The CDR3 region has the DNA TGCAGTGCTAGAGGGGTGACGGATGAGCGGGGTTACACAGATACGCAGTATTTT.

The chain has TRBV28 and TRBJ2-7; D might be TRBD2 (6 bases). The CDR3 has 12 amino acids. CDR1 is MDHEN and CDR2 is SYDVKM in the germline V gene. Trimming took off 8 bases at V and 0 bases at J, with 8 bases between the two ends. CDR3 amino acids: CASRELSYEQYF. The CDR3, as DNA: TGTGCCAGCCGGGAGCTCTCCTACGAGCAGTACTTC.

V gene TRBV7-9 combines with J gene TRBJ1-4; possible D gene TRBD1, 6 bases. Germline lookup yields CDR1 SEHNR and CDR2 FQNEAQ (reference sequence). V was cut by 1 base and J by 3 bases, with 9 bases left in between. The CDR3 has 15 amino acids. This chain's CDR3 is CASSLVRGPNEKLFF. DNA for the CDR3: TGTGCCAGCAGCTTAGTGCGGGGGCCTAATGAAAAACTGTTTTTT.

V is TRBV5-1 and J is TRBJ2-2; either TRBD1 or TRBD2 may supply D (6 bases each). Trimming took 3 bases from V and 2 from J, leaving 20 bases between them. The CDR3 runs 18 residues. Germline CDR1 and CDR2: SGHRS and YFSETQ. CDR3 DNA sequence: TGCGCCAGCAGCTCGGGGGACTTGACAGGAGACAACACCGGGGAGCTGTTTTTT. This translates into CASSSGDLTGDNTGELFF.

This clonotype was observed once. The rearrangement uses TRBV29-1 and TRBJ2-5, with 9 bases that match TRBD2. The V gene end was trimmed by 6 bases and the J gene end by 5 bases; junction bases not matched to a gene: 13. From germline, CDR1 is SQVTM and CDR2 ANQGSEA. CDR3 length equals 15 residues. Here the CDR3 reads CSVAPYSGRGETQYF. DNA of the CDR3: TGCAGCGTGGCCCCCTATAGCGGGAGAGGGGAGACCCAGTACTTC.

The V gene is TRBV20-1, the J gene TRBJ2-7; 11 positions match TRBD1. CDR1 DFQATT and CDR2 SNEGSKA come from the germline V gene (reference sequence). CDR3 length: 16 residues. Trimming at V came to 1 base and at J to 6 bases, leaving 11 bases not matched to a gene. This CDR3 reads CSARATRGQGASEQYF. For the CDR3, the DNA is TGCAGTGCTAGAGCTACAAGAGGACAGGGGGCTTCCGAGCAGTACTTC.

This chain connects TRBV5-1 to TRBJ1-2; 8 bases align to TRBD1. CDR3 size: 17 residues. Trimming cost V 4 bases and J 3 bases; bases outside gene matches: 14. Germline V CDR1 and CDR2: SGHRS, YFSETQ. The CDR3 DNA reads TGCGCCAGCAGCCTGTCAGAATCGGGGACAGGAGACTATGGCTACACCTTC. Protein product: CASSLSESGTGDYGYTF. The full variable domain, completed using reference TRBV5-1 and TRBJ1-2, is KAGVTQTPRYLIKTRGQQVTLSCSPISGHRSVSWYQQTPGQGLQFLFEYFSETQRNKGNFPGRFSGRQFSNSRSEMNVSTLELGDSALYLCASSLSESGTGDYGYTFGSGTRLTVV.

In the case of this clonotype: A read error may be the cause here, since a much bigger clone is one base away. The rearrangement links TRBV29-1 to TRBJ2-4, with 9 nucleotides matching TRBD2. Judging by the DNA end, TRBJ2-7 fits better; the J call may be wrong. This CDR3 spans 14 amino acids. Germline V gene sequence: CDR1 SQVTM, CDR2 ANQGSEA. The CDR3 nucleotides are TGCAGCGTTGAAGGGCCAGCGGGAGGCCACGAGCAGTACTTC. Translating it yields CSVEGPAGGHEQYF.

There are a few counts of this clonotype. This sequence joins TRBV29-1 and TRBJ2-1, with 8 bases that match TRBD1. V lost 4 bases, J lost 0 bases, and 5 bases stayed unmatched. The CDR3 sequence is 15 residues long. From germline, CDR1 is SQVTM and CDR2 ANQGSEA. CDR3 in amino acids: CSVVGGQDSYNEQFF. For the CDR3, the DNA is TGCAGCGTTGTGGGGGGACAGGACTCCTACAATGAGCAGTTCTTC.

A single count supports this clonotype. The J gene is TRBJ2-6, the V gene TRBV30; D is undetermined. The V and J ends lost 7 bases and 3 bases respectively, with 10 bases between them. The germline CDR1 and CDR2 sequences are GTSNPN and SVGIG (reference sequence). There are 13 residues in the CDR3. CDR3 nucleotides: TGTGCCTATAACAACTATGGGGCCAACGTCCTGACTTTC. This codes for CAYNNYGANVLTF.